This is a list of T cell receptor beta chains from one sample in a study of T cells in Graves' hyperthyroidism and ophthalmopathy. TCRdb analysed the multiplex PCR reads with MiXCR anew, one entry per CDR3 protein. The sample includes 300,000 or so distinct CDR3 sequences, 15% to 20% seen only once; the top ten take around 50%. The sample comprised blood. The source is a woman aged 45-60 years with Graves' hyperthyroidism. CDR3s include the opening cysteine and the closing phenylalanine or tryptophan. D genes are given only for firm matches. Rows may omit the clone size; those that give it use once, few, many or a size class.

clone size	D gene	J gene	V gene	CDR3 length	CDR3 protein	CDR3 DNA
-	-	TRBJ2-3	TRBV10-2	14	CASSEWDSTDTQYF	TGCGCCAGCAGTGAGTGGGATAGCACAGATACGCAGTATTTT
many	TRBD2	TRBJ2-1	TRBV2	16	CASSELRTSGLYEQFF	TGTGCCAGCAGTGAACTAAGGACTAGCGGGCTCTATGAGCAGTTCTTC
many	-	TRBJ1-1	TRBV30	15	CAWGKLDGEGTEAFF	TGTGCCTGGGGAAAATTGGACGGGGAGGGCACTGAAGCTTTCTTT
-	-	TRBJ2-5	TRBV7-8	15	CASSLGWVPQETQYF	TGTGCCAGCAGCCTAGGGTGGGTTCCCCAAGAGACCCAGTACTTC
many	TRBD2	TRBJ2-5	TRBV12-3/TRBV12-4	15	CASSLNPSGVETQYF	TGTGCCAGCAGTTTAAATCCTAGCGGGGTGGAGACCCAGTACTTC
few	TRBD1	TRBJ1-2	TRBV20-1	13	CSAGPDRAYGYTF	TGCAGTGCAGGCCCGGACAGGGCCTATGGCTACACCTTC
many	-	TRBJ1-1	TRBV6-5	16	CASSYAGASTAAEAFF	TGTGCCAGCAGTTACGCAGGGGCCTCCACGGCCGCTGAAGCTTTCTTT
many	-	TRBJ1-1	TRBV11-2	14	CASSLVDGNTEAFF	TGTGCCAGCAGCTTAGTCGATGGGAACACTGAAGCTTTCTTT
-	TRBD2	TRBJ2-1	TRBV7-9	15	CASSLALAGGGEQFF	TGTGCCAGCAGCTTAGCACTAGCGGGAGGGGGTGAGCAGTTCTTC
many	-	TRBJ2-7	TRBV30	12	CAWSGGQNEQYF	TGTGCCTGGAGCGGGGGACAGAACGAGCAGTACTTC
many	-	TRBJ2-7	TRBV18	15	CASSPPGTPVYEQYF	TGTGCCAGCTCACCCCCCGGGACTCCGGTCTACGAGCAGTACTTC
-	-	TRBJ1-4	TRBV4-2	22	CASSQDRGSGTQGARGNEKLFF	TGTGCCAGCAGCCAAGACCGGGGCTCCGGGACTCAAGGGGCGAGGGGTAATGAAAAACTGTTTTTT
-	-	TRBJ2-2	TRBV6-1	15	CATMPARVVSGELFF	TGTGCCACCATGCCCGCCAGGGTCGTGAGCGGGGAGCTGTTTTTT
-	TRBD1	TRBJ1-1	TRBV10-3	15	CAISESRGQGGLAFF	TGTGCCATCAGTGAATCTAGGGGACAGGGTGGGTTGGCTTTCTTT
many	TRBD2	TRBJ2-5	TRBV3-1	15	CASSQDLAGGHPQYF	TGTGCCAGCAGCCAAGATCTTGCGGGGGGGCATCCCCAGTACTTC
-	-	TRBJ2-2	TRBV6-1	13	CASHNANTGELFF	TGTGCCAGCCACAACGCGAACACCGGGGAGCTGTTTTTT
-	-	TRBJ2-2	TRBV6-2/TRBV6-3	18	CASSYSAEDLTNTGELFF	TGTGCCAGCAGTTACTCAGCGGAGGATTTAACGAACACCGGGGAGCTGTTTTTT
-	-	TRBJ2-2	TRBV9	15	CASSTPRRADGELFF	TGTGCCAGCAGCACTCCACGGCGGGCCGACGGGGAGCTGTTTTTT
-	-	TRBJ1-3	TRBV20-1	12	CSAREPAGTIYF	TGCAGTGCTAGAGAACCCGCCGGCACCATATATTTT
-	-	TRBJ2-1	TRBV11-1	13	CASSLWGIYEQFF	TGTGCCAGCAGCTTATGGGGGATCTATGAGCAGTTCTTC
many	-	TRBJ2-3	TRBV5-1	15	CASSLQRASTDTQYF	TGCGCCAGCAGCTTGCAGCGCGCTAGCACAGATACGCAGTATTTT
many	TRBD2	TRBJ2-3	TRBV20-1	16	CSARDGLAEGTDTQYF	TGCAGTGCTAGAGATGGACTAGCGGAGGGCACAGATACGCAGTATTTT
few	-	TRBJ1-4	TRBV2	20	CASSEWGTLSARATNEKLFF	TGTGCCAGCAGTGAATGGGGAACGCTTTCCGCCAGGGCAACTAATGAAAAACTGTTTTTT
-	-	TRBJ1-3	TRBV28	14	CASSSQGFGNTIYF	TGTGCCAGCAGTTCACAGGGCTTTGGAAACACCATATATTTT
-	-	TRBJ2-7	TRBV6-5	14	CASSYMQGVYEQYF	TGTGCCAGCAGTTACATGCAGGGTGTATACGAGCAGTACTTC
-	TRBD1	TRBJ1-1	TRBV28	15	CASSLGDREGTEAFF	TGTGCCAGCAGTTTGGGAGACAGGGAGGGCACTGAAGCTTTCTTT
many	-	TRBJ1-5	TRBV11-2	17	CASSLEQGAGSNQPQHF	TGTGCCAGCAGCTTAGAGCAGGGCGCGGGATCCAATCAGCCCCAGCATTTT
once	TRBD2	TRBJ2-3	TRBV28	17	CASSLTGLAPSTDTQYF	TGTGCCAGCAGTTTAACGGGACTAGCACCTAGCACAGATACGCAGTATTTT
-	TRBD1	TRBJ2-3	TRBV5-1	16	CASSKGQGSGGDTQYF	TGCGCCAGCAGCAAGGGACAGGGGTCAGGAGGAGATACGCAGTATTTT
-	-	TRBJ2-7	TRBV6-9	16	CASSYESARPTYEQYF	TGTGCCAGCAGTTACGAATCGGCCAGGCCAACCTACGAGCAGTACTTC
-	TRBD1	TRBJ2-3	TRBV12-5	15	CASGGGRGHTDTQYF	TGTGCTAGTGGTGGAGGCAGGGGGCACACAGATACGCAGTATTTT
few	-	TRBJ2-2	TRBV27	14	CASSPRALGGELFF	TGTGCCAGCAGTCCTCGGGCCTTGGGCGGGGAGCTGTTTTTT
many	TRBD2	TRBJ2-1	TRBV20-1	16	CSARAPTSLSYNEQFF	TGCAGTGCTAGAGCTCCGACTAGCCTATCCTACAATGAGCAGTTCTTC
few	-	TRBJ1-1	TRBV6-5	14	CASSYSHLNTEAFF	TGTGCCAGCAGTTACTCTCACCTGAACACTGAAGCTTTCTTT
many	TRBD2	TRBJ2-3	TRBV20-1	16	CSARDRLADFTDTQYF	TGCAGTGCTAGAGATCGACTAGCGGACTTCACAGATACGCAGTATTTT
many	-	TRBJ1-1	TRBV7-9	15	CASSSNVGHGTEAFF	TGTGCCAGCAGCTCGAACGTGGGCCACGGCACTGAAGCTTTCTTT
many	-	TRBJ1-1	TRBV18	15	CASSPRFTANTEAFF	TGTGCCAGCTCACCACGCTTTACGGCGAACACTGAAGCTTTCTTT
many	-	TRBJ2-1	TRBV12-3/TRBV12-4	14	CASSHSGIYNEQFF	TGTGCCAGCAGCCATAGCGGAATCTACAATGAGCAGTTCTTC
few	-	TRBJ1-2	TRBV12-3/TRBV12-4	10	CASSRGVLTF	TGTGCCAGCAGCCGGGGGGTTCTCACCTTC
many	TRBD2	TRBJ2-7	TRBV20-1	14	CSATLAGNPYEQYF	TGCAGTGCCACATTAGCGGGGAATCCCTACGAGCAGTACTTC
few	-	TRBJ2-1	TRBV12-3/TRBV12-4	15	CASSLSGESYNEQFF	TGTGCCAGCAGTTTATCAGGGGAATCCTACAATGAGCAGTTCTTC
-	TRBD2	TRBJ2-7	TRBV20-1	17	CSARDPGLAGVRYEQYF	TGCAGTGCTAGAGATCCGGGACTAGCGGGAGTTCGTTACGAGCAGTACTTC
-	-	TRBJ1-1	TRBV18	13	CASSPGWGAEAFF	TGTGCCAGCTCACCGGGTTGGGGGGCTGAAGCTTTCTTT
-	-	TRBJ1-1	TRBV5-1	14	CASSWVTGNTEAFF	TGCGCCAGCAGCTGGGTGACAGGGAACACTGAAGCTTTCTTT
-	TRBD1	TRBJ2-2	TRBV4-1	17	CASSVQGAPGNTGELFF	TGCGCCAGCAGCGTGCAGGGGGCGCCCGGGAACACCGGGGAGCTGTTTTTT
-	-	TRBJ1-5	TRBV10-3	14	CAIMGAGANQPQHF	TGTGCCATCATGGGGGCAGGGGCCAATCAGCCCCAGCATTTT
few	TRBD2	TRBJ2-3	TRBV3-1	17	CASSHLTSGRRTDTQYF	TGTGCCAGCAGCCATCTGACTAGCGGGAGACGTACAGATACGCAGTATTTT